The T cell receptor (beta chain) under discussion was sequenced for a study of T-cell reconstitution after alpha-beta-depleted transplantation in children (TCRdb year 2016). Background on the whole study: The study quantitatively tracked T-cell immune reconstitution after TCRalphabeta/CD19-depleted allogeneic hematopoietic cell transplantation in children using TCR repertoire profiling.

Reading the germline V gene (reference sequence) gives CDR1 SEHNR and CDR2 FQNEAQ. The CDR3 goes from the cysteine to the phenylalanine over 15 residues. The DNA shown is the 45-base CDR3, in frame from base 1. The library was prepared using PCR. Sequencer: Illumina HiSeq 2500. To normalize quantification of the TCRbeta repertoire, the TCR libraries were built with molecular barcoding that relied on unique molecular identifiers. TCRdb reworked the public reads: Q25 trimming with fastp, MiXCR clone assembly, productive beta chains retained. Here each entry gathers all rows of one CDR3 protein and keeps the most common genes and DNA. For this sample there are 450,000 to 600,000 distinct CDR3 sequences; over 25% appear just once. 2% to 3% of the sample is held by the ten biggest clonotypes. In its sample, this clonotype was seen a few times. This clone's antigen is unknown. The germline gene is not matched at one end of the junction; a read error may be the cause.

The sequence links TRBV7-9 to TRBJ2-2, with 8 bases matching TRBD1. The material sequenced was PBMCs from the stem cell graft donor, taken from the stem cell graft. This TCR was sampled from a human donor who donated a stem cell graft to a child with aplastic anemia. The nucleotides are TGTGCCAGCAGCCTGGACAGGGTGAACGCCGGGGAGCTGTTTTTT. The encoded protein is CASSLDRVNAGELFF.